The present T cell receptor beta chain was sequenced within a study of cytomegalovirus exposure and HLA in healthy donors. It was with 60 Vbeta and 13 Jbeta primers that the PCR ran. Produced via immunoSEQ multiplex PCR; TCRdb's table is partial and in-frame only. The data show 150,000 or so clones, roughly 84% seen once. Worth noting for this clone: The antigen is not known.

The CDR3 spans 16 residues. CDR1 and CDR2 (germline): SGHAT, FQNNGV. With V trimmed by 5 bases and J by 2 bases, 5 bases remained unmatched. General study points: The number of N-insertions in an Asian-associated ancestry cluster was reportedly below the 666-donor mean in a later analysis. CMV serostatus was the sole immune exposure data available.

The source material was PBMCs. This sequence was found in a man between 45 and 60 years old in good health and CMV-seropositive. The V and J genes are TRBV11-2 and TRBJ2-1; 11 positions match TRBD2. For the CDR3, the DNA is TGTGCCAGCAGCCCTGGGACTAGCGGCCCCTACAATGAGCAGTTCTTC. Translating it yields CASSPGTSGPYNEQFF.